The TCR beta chain under discussion was sequenced for a study of blood T cells in healthy people across ages. This clonotype was recorded at least ten times. A second roughly 7 to 11 cycle PCR used barcoded and J-beta primers. TCRdb reprocessed the 5' RACE reads via MiXCR and lists one record per CDR3 protein. Of about 640,000 distinct CDR3 sequences detected, 25% to 30% appear once; the ten largest clones hold around 14%. The CDR3 is made up of 14 amino acids. Losses at the gene ends were 2 bases for V and 6 bases for J; bases not matched to a gene: 4. Germline CDR1 SGHDT, CDR2 YYEEEE. The sample was blood. The chain employs TRBV5-6 and TRBJ2-5; 10 nucleotides align to TRBD2. The sequence was collected from an elderly woman in good health. CDR3 nucleotide sequence: TGTGCCAGCAGCTTAGCGGGGGGGTTGAAGACCCAGTACTTC. Its translation: CASSLAGGLKTQYF.